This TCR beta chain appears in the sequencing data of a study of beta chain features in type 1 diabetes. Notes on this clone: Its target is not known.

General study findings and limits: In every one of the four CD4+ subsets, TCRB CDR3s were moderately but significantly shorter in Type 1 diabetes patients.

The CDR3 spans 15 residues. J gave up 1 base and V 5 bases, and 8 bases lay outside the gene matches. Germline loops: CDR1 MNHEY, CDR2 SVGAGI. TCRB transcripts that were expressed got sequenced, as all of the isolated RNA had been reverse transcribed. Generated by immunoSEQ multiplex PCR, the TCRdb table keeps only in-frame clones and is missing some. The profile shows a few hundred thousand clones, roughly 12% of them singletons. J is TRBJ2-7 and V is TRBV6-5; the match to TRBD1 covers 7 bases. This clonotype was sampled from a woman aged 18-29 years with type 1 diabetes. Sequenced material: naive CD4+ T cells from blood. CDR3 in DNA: TGTGCCAGCAGTGGGGTAGGACAGGCGTCCTACGAGCAGTACTTC. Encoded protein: CASSGVGQASYEQYF.